Shown below are 32 T cell receptor beta chains from a single sample sequenced in a study of cytomegalovirus exposure and HLA in healthy donors. The PCR was carried out with 60 Vbeta primers and 13 Jbeta primers. TCRdb's copy holds only in-frame clones and misses some; the assay was immunoSEQ multiplex PCR. The table lists more than 95,000 clones, roughly 68% of them singletons. The sample consisted of PBMCs. Receptors originate from a woman aged 45-65 years in good health and CMV-seropositive.

V and J are TRBV6-5 and TRBJ2-7; TRBD2 matches at 9 bases. CDR3 length: 16 amino acids. The ends lost 0 bases at V and 3 bases at J; junction bases unmatched: 6. Looked up from germline, CDR1 is MNHEY and CDR2 is SVGAGI. The CDR3 is CASSYSRLAEVYEQYF. CDR3 DNA sequence: TGTGCCAGCAGTTACTCGAGACTAGCGGAGGTCTACGAGCAGTACTTC.

This clone was seen only a few times. The DNA of the CDR3 is TGTGCCAGCAGCCTAGAGGGGGCGAAGAACGAGCAGTACTTC. This translates into CASSLEGAKNEQYF. The chain links TRBV7-6 to TRBJ2-7; TRBD1 matches at 7 bases. The germline gives CDR1 SGHVS, CDR2 FNYEAQ. V gave up 5 bases and J gave up 5 bases; unmatched junction bases: 9. The length of the CDR3 is 14 residues. The full variable domain, rest sourced from reference TRBV7-6 and TRBJ2-7, is GAGVSQSPRYKVTKRGQDVALRCDPISGHVSLYWYRQALGQGPEFLTYFNYEAQQDKSGLPNDRFSAERPEGSISTLTIQRTEQRDSAMYRCASSLEGAKNEQYFGPGTRLTVT.

This clone was seen only a few times. CDR3 DNA sequence: TGTGCCAGCAGCGTAGGACAGGGTGGGGCCTACGAGCAGTACTTC. As protein: CASSVGQGGAYEQYF. V gene TRBV7-6 combines with J gene TRBJ2-7; 8 bases fit TRBD1. V shed 5 bases and J 2 bases; nucleotides not matched to a gene: 8. CDR3 length equals 15 residues. CDR1 and CDR2 from the germline V gene are SGHVS and FNYEAQ. The full variable domain, completed using reference TRBV7-6 and TRBJ2-7, is GAGVSQSPRYKVTKRGQDVALRCDPISGHVSLYWYRQALGQGPEFLTYFNYEAQQDKSGLPNDRFSAERPEGSISTLTIQRTEQRDSAMYRCASSVGQGGAYEQYFGPGTRLTVT.

The V and J genes are TRBV7-7 and TRBJ2-5; no clear D. With 5 bases removed from V and 4 bases from J, the gap between germline ends came to 11 bases. The CDR3 extends over 13 amino acids. CDR1 and CDR2 from the germline V gene are SSHAT and FNYEAQ (reference sequence). The CDR3 region is CASSPITGETQYF. CDR3 coding DNA: TGTGCCAGCAGCCCGATTACTGGAGAGACCCAGTACTTC.

This clone has just a few counts. The rearrangement joins TRBV10-3 to TRBJ2-3; D is uncertain. The CDR3 has 11 residues. In germline, CDR1 is ENHRY, CDR2 SYGVKD. The germline V and J ends were trimmed by 2 bases and 7 bases, with 4 bases remaining between them. The CDR3 sequence: CAISEVYTQYF. The CDR3 nucleotides read TGTGCCATCAGTGAGGTATATACGCAGTATTTT.

V is TRBV5-1 and J is TRBJ2-1; 9 bases line up with TRBD2. CDR1 and CDR2 (germline): SGHRS, YFSETQ. The CDR3 totals 20 residues. V was clipped by 5 bases and J by 0 bases; unmatched bases: 18. DNA of the CDR3: TGCGCCAGCAGTAGGGCATACAGCGGGGGGTCTCAGAGCTCCTACAATGAGCAGTTCTTC. Its protein product is CASSRAYSGGSQSSYNEQFF.

A note on this clone: Other nucleotide sequences in the sample specify the same CDR3. The V gene is TRBV5-1, the J gene TRBJ1-3; D is unresolved. With 0 bases removed from V and 0 bases from J, the gap between germline ends came to 7 bases. Germline-derived CDR1 and CDR2 are SGHRS and YFSETQ. This CDR3 is 15 amino acids long. CDR3 nucleotides: TGCGCCAGCAGCTTGGACGGGAGCTCTGGAAACACCATATATTTT. It specifies CASSLDGSSGNTIYF.

This clone showed up just a few times. The V gene is TRBV28, the J gene TRBJ1-5, with D tentatively TRBD1 (5 bases). V was trimmed by 7 bases and J by 3 bases, leaving 13 bases between them. The germline V gene encodes CDR1 MDHEN and CDR2 SYDVKM. The CDR3 is 14 residues long. The CDR3 reads CASTRDSNNQPQHF. The CDR3 nucleotides are TGTGCCAGCACCAGAGACAGTAACAATCAGCCCCAGCATTTT. Complete variable domain (other parts from reference TRBV28 and TRBJ1-5): DVKVTQSSRYLVKRTGEKVFLECVQDMDHENMFWYRQDPGLGLRLIYFSYDVKMKEKGDIPEGYSVSREKKERFSLILESASTNQTSMYLCASTRDSNNQPQHFGDGTRLSIL.

The CDR3 DNA reads TGTGCCAGCTCCGGGGACAGGGGGCAACGTCAGCCCCAGCATTTT. Amino acid sequence: CASSGDRGQRQPQHF. The chain recombines TRBV18 with TRBJ1-5, with 12 bases identical to TRBD1. The ends lost 6 bases at V and 6 bases at J; junction bases unmatched: 6. CDR3 length equals 15 residues. Germline CDR1 KGHSH, CDR2 LQKENI.

About this clone itself: Other nucleotide sequences from this sample produce the same CDR3. V usage is TRBV6-6 and J usage is TRBJ2-2; D may be TRBD2 (5 bases). This CDR3 is 14 amino acids long. From germline, CDR1 is MNHNY and CDR2 SVGAGI (reference sequence). V gave up 7 bases and J gave up 5 bases, with 14 bases separating them. CDR3 sequence (DNA): TGTGCCAGCATGGCCCGGACTCTTACCGGGGAGCTGTTTTTT. Translated, it gives CASMARTLTGELFF.

This clone was seen a single time. The gene calls are TRBV6-1 and TRBJ1-5; possibly TRBD1 for D (5 bases). V was cut by 7 bases and J by 4 bases, with 14 bases left in between. The CDR3 spans 14 residues. Germline loops: CDR1 MNHNS, CDR2 SASEGT. CDR3 sequence (DNA): TGTGCCAGCATCTCACAGGCTGGGAATCAGCCCCAGCATTTT. It codes for CASISQAGNQPQHF.

CDR3 residues: CASSFNWGDYEQYF. CDR3 DNA: TGTGCCAGCAGTTTTAACTGGGGGGACTACGAGCAGTACTTC. This chain joins TRBV7-8 and TRBJ2-7, with D perhaps TRBD2 (6 bases). This CDR3 spans 14 amino acids. CDR1 is SGHVS and CDR2 is FQNEAQ in the germline V gene. The V gene lost 6 bases and the J gene lost 3 bases, with 15 bases spanning the gap.

J is TRBJ2-1 and V is TRBV5-5; perhaps TRBD1 as D (6 bases). The CDR3 runs to 15 residues. Germline CDR1 reads SGHKS; CDR2 reads YYEKEE (reference sequence). The V and J ends lost 2 bases and 9 bases respectively, with 18 bases between them. The CDR3 DNA reads as TGTGCCAGCAGCTTCATCGCAGGGGATTACGGTGAGCAGTTCTTC. Its protein is CASSFIAGDYGEQFF.

The chain joins TRBV7-8 to TRBJ1-2; 8 nucleotides match TRBD1. From germline, CDR1 is SGHVS and CDR2 FQNEAQ. The CDR3 spans 16 residues. The V gene end was trimmed by 5 bases and the J gene end by 5 bases; junction bases not matched to a gene: 13. The CDR3 sequence: CASSPRGTGSRYGYTF. The CDR3, as DNA: TGTGCCAGCAGCCCTAGGGGGACAGGAAGTCGGTATGGCTACACCTTC.

The chain recombines TRBV7-2 with TRBJ1-5; 8 bases match TRBD1. The CDR3 runs 15 residues. Germline values: CDR1 SGHTA, CDR2 FQGNSA. V lost 4 bases, J lost 2 bases, and 4 bases stayed unmatched. DNA for the CDR3: TGTGCCAGCAGCTCCACAGGGGGTGGCAATCAGCCCCAGCATTTT. The encoded protein is CASSSTGGGNQPQHF.

The chain carries TRBV19 and TRBJ1-6, with unresolved D. This CDR3 comprises 13 residues. Germline lookup yields CDR1 LNHDA and CDR2 SQIVND (reference sequence). V was clipped by 6 bases and J by 10 bases, with 13 bases between them. This CDR3 reads CASRTLRESPLHF. The CDR3 DNA reads as TGTGCCAGTAGGACCCTACGGGAGTCACCCCTCCACTTT.

V gene TRBV4-3 combines with J gene TRBJ1-4, with 9 bases aligning to TRBD1. The germline V gene encodes CDR1 LGHNA and CDR2 YSLEER. Trimming took 6 bases from V and 0 from J; bases not matched to a gene: 2. The CDR3 spans 15 residues. The CDR3 is CASRDRGATNEKLFF. CDR3 DNA sequence: TGCGCCAGCAGGGACAGGGGAGCAACTAATGAAAAACTGTTTTTT.

This clone has more than one count but fewer than ten. The gene calls are TRBV30 and TRBJ2-5; 9 nucleotides align to TRBD2. This CDR3 is 17 amino acids long. In germline, CDR1 is GTSNPN, CDR2 SVGIG (reference sequence). Unmatched junction bases numbered 13, after V lost 0 bases and J lost 5 bases. For the CDR3, the DNA is TGTGCCTGGAGTGTACTGGGTAGCGGGGGTACTTGGGAGACCCAGTACTTC. It yields the protein CAWSVLGSGGTWETQYF.

The chain employs TRBV10-3 and TRBJ2-2; 8 positions match TRBD2. This CDR3 region has 15 residues. Germline V gene sequence: CDR1 ENHRY, CDR2 SYGVKD. J gave up 6 bases and V 9 bases, and 12 bases lay outside the gene matches. The CDR3 reads CAMSIGGAFSGELFF. For the CDR3, the DNA is TGTGCCATGAGTATCGGGGGGGCCTTCTCCGGGGAGCTGTTTTTT.

The gene calls are TRBV19 and TRBJ1-3; 7 bases fit TRBD1. Per germline, CDR1 LNHDA and CDR2 SQIVND (reference sequence). The CDR3 length is 14 residues. V gave up 6 bases and J gave up 8 bases; unmatched junction bases: 10. The chain's CDR3 is CASSFTGVGDTIYF. The CDR3 DNA follows: TGTGCCAGTAGCTTCACAGGGGTGGGGGACACCATATATTTT.

In this sample, this clone turned up a few times. DNA for the CDR3: TGTGCCAGCAGCGTAGATAAACAGGGCTTAAGCGAAGCTTTCTTT. Translating it yields CASSVDKQGLSEAFF. V is TRBV9 and J is TRBJ1-1; maybe TRBD1 (6 bases). Between the trimmed V and J ends, which lost 0 bases and 8 bases, there was a span of 17 bases. Germline loops: CDR1 SGDLS, CDR2 YYNGEE. This CDR3 is 15 amino acids long.

This chain joins TRBV7-9 and TRBJ1-3, with D tentatively TRBD1 (5 bases). This CDR3 comprises 13 residues. With 1 base removed from V and 7 bases from J, the gap between germline ends came to 8 bases. Germline-derived CDR1 and CDR2 are SEHNR and FQNEAQ (reference sequence). The CDR3 reads CASSLDGGNTIYF. CDR3 nucleotide sequence: TGTGCCAGCAGCTTAGACGGGGGGAACACCATATATTTT.

This clone was observed a few times. The V gene is TRBV5-8, the J gene TRBJ1-2, with 9 nucleotides matching TRBD1. CDR3 length: 15 amino acids. After removal of 1 base from V and 14 bases from J, the junction contained 15 bases not matched to a gene. The germline gives CDR1 SGHTS, CDR2 YDEGEE. The CDR3 here is CASSLISGTGSPGTF. CDR3 nucleotide sequence: TGTGCCAGCAGCTTGATTAGTGGGACAGGGTCCCCTGGGACCTTC.

V is TRBV5-6 and J is TRBJ1-2, with 7 bases that match TRBD1. The CDR3 sequence is 16 residues long. Germline lookup yields CDR1 SGHDT and CDR2 YYEEEE. Trimming took 0 bases from V and 3 from J; bases not matched to a gene: 8. The CDR3, as DNA: TGTGCCAGCAGCTTGGTAGCGAGGGGGCGCGACTATGGCTACACCTTC. Translation gives CASSLVARGRDYGYTF.

CDR3 in DNA: TGTGCCAGCAGTTACTCGCGGGGCGGTGAAAAACTGTTTTTT. It codes for CASSYSRGGEKLFF. This sequence joins TRBV6-5 and TRBJ1-4; tentatively, D is TRBD1 (5 bases). CDR1 is MNHEY and CDR2 is SVGAGI in the germline V gene. The CDR3 has 14 residues. Trimming took 0 bases from V and 7 from J, leaving 9 bases between them.

The chain links TRBV5-1 to TRBJ2-3; TRBD2 agrees at 10 bases. Germline V CDR1 and CDR2: SGHRS, YFSETQ. V lost 4 bases to trimming and J lost 0 bases; unmatched junction nucleotides: 2. The CDR3 is 15 residues long. CDR3: CASSLAGVSTDTQYF. As DNA, the CDR3 is TGCGCCAGCAGCCTAGCGGGGGTGAGCACAGATACGCAGTATTTT.

A remark on this clone: Lacking the conserved final phenylalanine or tryptophan, this CDR3 likely reflects a read error. The chain uses TRBV10-3 and TRBJ2-7, with 8 positions matching TRBD1. The V segment lost 0 bases and the J segment 3 bases; nucleotides outside the gene matches: 4. The CDR3 sequence is 15 residues long. CDR1 is ENHRY and CDR2 is SYGVKD in the germline V gene. CDR3 bases: TGTGCCATCAGTGAGTCAAGGACAGGGCACTACGAGCAGTACCTC. Its translation: CAISESRTGHYEQYL.

J is TRBJ2-7 and V is TRBV9; 7 bases are a match to TRBD2. The CDR3 spans 15 residues. The V segment lost 1 base and the J segment 3 bases; nucleotides outside the gene matches: 7. Germline CDR1 reads SGDLS; CDR2 reads YYNGEE. Written as DNA, the CDR3 is TGTGCCAGCAGCGTAAGTCCCAGCGGGGTCTACGAGCAGTACTTC. It codes for CASSVSPSGVYEQYF. Supplemented by reference TRBV9 and TRBJ2-7, the full variable domain reads DSGVTQTPKHLITATGQRVTLRCSPRSGDLSVYWYQQSLDQGLQFLIQYYNGEERAKGNILERFSAQQFPDLHSELNLSSLELGDSALYFCASSVSPSGVYEQYFGPGTRLTVT.

J is TRBJ2-3 and V is TRBV2; perhaps TRBD2 as D (5 bases). The CDR3 totals 13 residues. Germline loops: CDR1 SNHLY, CDR2 FYNNEI. Trimming took off 11 bases at V and 2 bases at J, with 14 bases between the two ends. CDR3 loop: CACRTPPTDTQYF. The CDR3 DNA sequence: TGTGCCTGCCGGACTCCCCCCACAGATACGCAGTATTTT.

The gene calls are TRBV7-2 and TRBJ2-2, with 8 nucleotides matching TRBD1. This CDR3 comprises 15 residues. J lost 0 bases, V lost 3 bases, and 0 bases had no gene match. Germline CDR1 SGHTA, CDR2 FQGNSA. CDR3 DNA sequence: TGTGCCAGCAGCTTGGACAGGGCGAACACCGGGGAGCTGTTTTTT. Translated, it gives CASSLDRANTGELFF.

The V gene is TRBV6-5, the J gene TRBJ1-6, with D unresolved. The germline V and J ends were trimmed by 5 bases and 8 bases, with 16 bases remaining between them. Germline loops: CDR1 MNHEY, CDR2 SVGAGI. This CDR3 contains 15 residues. CDR3 nucleotide sequence: TGTGCCAGCAGTCCCTCGGTATACGGGTATTCACCCCTCCACTTT. It encodes CASSPSVYGYSPLHF.

This clone was detected only a few times. This sequence joins TRBV7-8 and TRBJ1-3, with D unresolved. V was clipped by 0 bases and J by 0 bases, with 6 bases between them. This CDR3 has 15 amino acids. Germline V gives CDR1 SGHVS, CDR2 FQNEAQ. CDR3 bases: TGTGCCAGCAGCTTAGCTGCAGACTCTGGAAACACCATATATTTT. Residues: CASSLAADSGNTIYF. Looking up the rest from reference TRBV7-8 and TRBJ1-3 gives the full variable domain: GAGVSQSPRYKVAKRGQDVALRCDPISGHVSLFWYQQALGQGPEFLTYFQNEAQLDKSGLPSDRFFAERPEGSVSTLKIQRTQQEDSAVYLCASSLAADSGNTIYFGEGSWLTVV.